Listed below are T cell receptor beta chains from one sample, sequenced in a study of cytomegalovirus exposure and HLA in healthy donors. Libraries were prepared by immunoSEQ multiplex PCR; TCRdb keeps only in-frame clonotypes and omits some of them. The sample shows 65,000 or so clones, just under 95% of them seen only once. Sequenced material: PBMCs. The receptors shown here come from a man aged 18 to 29 in good health and CMV-seropositive. Both conserved end residues are part of each CDR3. D genes are given only for firm matches. Size tells how often a clone was seen (once, few, many) or the class of an expanded clone, and some rows leave it out.

len	d_gene	j_gene	v_gene	abundance	CDR3aa	CDR3nt
14	NA	TRBJ2-7	TRBV7-9	NA	CASSGTRDSYEQYF	TGTGCCAGCAGCGGGACACGAGACTCCTACGAGCAGTACTTC
15	NA	TRBJ1-4	TRBV9	once	CASSGGVSTNEKLFF	TGTGCCAGCAGCGGGGGGGTCTCAACTAATGAAAAACTGTTTTTT
16	NA	TRBJ1-1	TRBV4-1	NA	CASSQNSRQVNTEAFF	TGCGCCAGCAGCCAAAACTCTCGACAGGTGAACACTGAAGCTTTCTTT
14	TRBD1	TRBJ1-2	TRBV9	NA	CASSVTDRAYGYTF	TGTGCCAGCAGCGTTACGGACAGGGCCTATGGCTACACCTTC
17	TRBD2	TRBJ2-5	TRBV11-2	few	CASSLVWSGGPRETQYF	TGTGCCAGCAGCTTAGTGTGGTCGGGAGGGCCTCGGGAGACCCAGTACTTC
15	TRBD2	TRBJ2-7	TRBV28	NA	CASSLTERESYEQYF	TGTGCCAGCAGTTTAACAGAGCGGGAGTCCTACGAGCAGTACTTC
16	NA	TRBJ2-6	TRBV6-1	NA	CASSEVWGDGANVLTF	TGTGCCAGCAGTGAAGTGTGGGGGGACGGGGCCAACGTCCTGACTTTC
15	NA	TRBJ1-1	TRBV10-3	NA	CAISGTSTVNTEAFF	TGTGCCATCAGTGGAACATCGACAGTGAACACTGAAGCTTTCTTT
16	TRBD1	TRBJ2-7	TRBV4-1	NA	CASSHPSGTGVYEQYF	TGCGCCAGCAGCCACCCCTCGGGGACAGGGGTCTACGAGCAGTACTTC
19	NA	TRBJ1-3	TRBV4-1	NA	CASTPQDIRTADSGNTIYF	TGCGCCAGCACCCCCCAAGATATTCGGACAGCCGACTCTGGAAACACCATATATTTT
16	NA	TRBJ2-2	TRBV15	NA	CATSRDGGTYTGELFF	TGTGCCACCAGCAGAGATGGAGGAACTTACACCGGGGAGCTGTTTTTT
15	NA	TRBJ2-3	TRBV2	NA	CASSEDSASTDTQYF	TGTGCCAGCAGTGAGGACAGTGCTAGCACAGATACGCAGTATTTT
16	TRBD2	TRBJ2-7	TRBV19	NA	CASSIVWTSGGVEQYF	TGTGCCAGTAGTATAGTTTGGACTAGCGGAGGGGTCGAGCAGTACTTC
14	NA	TRBJ1-5	TRBV28	NA	CASSPLLRQQPQHF	TGTGCCAGCAGCCCACTGTTGAGGCAGCAGCCCCAGCATTTT
16	NA	TRBJ1-1	TRBV5-6	once	CASSLTGGAGYTEAFF	TGTGCCAGCAGCTTGACTGGCGGGGCTGGGTACACTGAAGCTTTCTTT
14	NA	TRBJ2-5	TRBV6-5	NA	CASSYSGPGETQYF	TGTGCCAGCAGTTACTCTGGGCCGGGGGAGACCCAGTACTTC
13	TRBD1	TRBJ2-1	TRBV7-7	NA	CASSLETGGRRFF	TGTGCTAGCAGCTTAGAGACAGGGGGCCGGCGGTTCTTC
15	TRBD1	TRBJ1-2	TRBV6-1	NA	CASRRTGSDNYGYTF	TGTGCCAGCAGGAGGACAGGGTCGGATAACTATGGCTACACCTTC
16	NA	TRBJ2-1	TRBV6-4	NA	CASSDIGGVGYNEQFF	TGTGCCAGCAGTGACATCGGCGGGGTGGGCTACAATGAGCAGTTCTTC
15	TRBD1	TRBJ2-3	TRBV5-4	NA	CASSLVDRGRDTQYF	TGTGCCAGCAGCTTGGTAGACAGGGGGCGGGATACGCAGTATTTT
15	TRBD1	TRBJ2-7	TRBV29-1	NA	CSVSGTGGIGYEQYF	TGCAGCGTCTCCGGGACAGGGGGCATCGGTTACGAGCAGTACTTC
15	TRBD1	TRBJ2-3	TRBV5-6	NA	CASSLHRGFSDTQYF	TGTGCCAGCAGCCTACACAGGGGTTTTTCAGATACGCAGTATTTT
13	NA	TRBJ2-7	TRBV28	once	CASSRGPTPKVFF	TGTGCCAGCAGCCGCGGCCCAACACCAAAAGTGTTCTTC
15	NA	TRBJ1-1	TRBV7-2	NA	CASSPHGGLNTEAFF	TGTGCCAGCAGCCCGCACGGGGGGTTGAACACTGAAGCTTTCTTT
14	NA	TRBJ2-2	TRBV7-2	NA	CASSWTRDAGELFF	TGTGCCAGCAGCTGGACCCGGGATGCCGGGGAGCTGTTTTTT
15	TRBD1	TRBJ1-1	TRBV11-2	NA	CASSSTWTGSTEAFF	TGTGCCAGCAGCTCGACCTGGACAGGGAGCACTGAAGCTTTCTTT
14	NA	TRBJ2-7	TRBV30	NA	CAWSAPGVRYEQYF	TGTGCCTGGAGTGCCCCGGGGGTAAGGTACGAGCAGTACTTC
14	NA	TRBJ2-3	TRBV6-4	NA	CASSRDRGADTQYF	TGTGCCAGCAGTAGGGACCGCGGGGCGGATACGCAGTATTTT
16	NA	TRBJ2-2	TRBV4-2	NA	CASSQDGARNTGELFF	TGTGCCAGCAGCCAAGACGGAGCGAGGAACACCGGGGAGCTGTTTTTT
15	TRBD1	TRBJ1-2	TRBV9	NA	CASSAMTGVDYGYTF	TGTGCCAGCAGCGCCATGACAGGGGTCGACTATGGCTACACCTTC
21	TRBD1	TRBJ2-2	TRBV4-1	NA	CASSRAISTGTGVGNTGELFF	TGCGCCAGCAGCCGAGCGATCTCAACCGGGACAGGGGTCGGCAACACCGGGGAGCTGTTTTTT
19	TRBD2	TRBJ2-1	TRBV18	NA	CASSPRHGAGGSSYNEQFF	TGTGCCAGCTCACCACGTCATGGGGCAGGCGGGAGCTCCTACAATGAGCAGTTCTTC
16	TRBD1	TRBJ2-2	TRBV9	NA	CASSYRTGANTGELFF	TGTGCCAGCAGCTATCGGACAGGGGCGAACACCGGGGAGCTGTTTTTT
17	TRBD2	TRBJ2-1	TRBV7-9	NA	CASSWTSGGGSYNEQFF	TGTGCCAGCAGCTGGACTAGCGGGGGGGGCTCCTACAATGAGCAGTTCTTC
16	NA	TRBJ1-1	TRBV6-5	few	CASSYGIGGVNTEAFF	TGTGCCAGCAGTTACGGAATAGGGGGAGTGAACACTGAAGCTTTCTTT
14	TRBD2	TRBJ2-1	TRBV27	NA	CASSSGLAGNEQFF	TGTGCCAGCAGTAGCGGACTAGCGGGAAATGAGCAGTTCTTC